Listed below are T cell receptor beta chains from one sample, sequenced in a study of blood T cell repertoires in COVID-19. The assay was immunoSEQ multiplex PCR, and TCRdb's table has in-frame clones only and misses some. The table shows about 190,000 clones, with about 83% occurring only once. The specimen was peripheral blood. These receptors were obtained from a woman aged 70-85 years with active or convalescent COVID-19. CDR3s include the opening cysteine and the closing phenylalanine or tryptophan. A D gene is named only where the DNA matches it firmly. A clone size is listed for some rows: how often the clone was seen (once, few, many), or a class if it is expanded.

once TRBJ2-3 TRBV5-6 NA CASSSLLADTQYF TGTGCCAGCAGCTCCCTACTCGCAGATACGCAGTATTTT
few TRBJ2-3 TRBV19 TRBD1 CASSGQGAPDTQYF TGTGCCTCCTCCGGGCAGGGGGCGCCAGATACGCAGTATTTT
NA TRBJ1-3 TRBV28 NA CASSSQDGSSGNTIYF TGTGCCAGCAGTTCGCAAGACGGGAGCTCTGGAAACACCATATATTTT
NA TRBJ1-5 TRBV19 TRBD1 CASSTGQGANQPQHF TGTGCCAGTAGTACCGGACAGGGCGCCAATCAGCCCCAGCATTTT
many TRBJ2-2 TRBV7-6 NA CASSLAHRTGELFF TGTGCCAGCAGCTTAGCGCACAGGACCGGGGAGCTGTTTTTT
few TRBJ1-1 TRBV29-1 NA CSVRRNSGNTEAFF TGCAGCGTAAGGAGGAACTCAGGGAACACTGAAGCTTTCTTT
NA TRBJ1-2 TRBV28 TRBD1 CASSSTGILYGYTF TGTGCCAGCAGTTCGACAGGGATCCTCTATGGCTACACCTTC
NA TRBJ2-1 TRBV24-1 TRBD2 CATSDSKPGLAKNEQFF TGTGCCACCAGTGATTCCAAACCGGGACTAGCGAAAAATGAGCAGTTCTTC
NA TRBJ2-2 TRBV5-1 NA CASTSSGGGEHNTGELFF TGCGCCAGCACCTCTTCGGGCGGAGGGGAACATAACACCGGGGAGCTGTTTTTT
NA TRBJ2-3 TRBV20-1 NA CSASGSSGPFPTGLWFDTQYF TGCAGTGCTAGTGGTTCATCCGGTCCTTTTCCCACCGGTCTTTGGTTTGATACGCAGTATTTT
once TRBJ1-4 TRBV6-4 NA CASIAGTSGNEKLFF TGTGCCAGCATCGCCGGGACAAGTGGCAATGAAAAACTGTTTTTT
NA TRBJ1-1 TRBV6-2/TRBV6-3 TRBD1 CASSYSLTGEAFF TGTGCCAGCAGTTACTCTTTGACAGGGGAAGCTTTCTTT
NA TRBJ2-1 TRBV5-1 TRBD1 CASTLSPQGEYNEQFF TGCGCCAGCACCCTTTCCCCCCAGGGGGAATACAATGAGCAGTTCTTC